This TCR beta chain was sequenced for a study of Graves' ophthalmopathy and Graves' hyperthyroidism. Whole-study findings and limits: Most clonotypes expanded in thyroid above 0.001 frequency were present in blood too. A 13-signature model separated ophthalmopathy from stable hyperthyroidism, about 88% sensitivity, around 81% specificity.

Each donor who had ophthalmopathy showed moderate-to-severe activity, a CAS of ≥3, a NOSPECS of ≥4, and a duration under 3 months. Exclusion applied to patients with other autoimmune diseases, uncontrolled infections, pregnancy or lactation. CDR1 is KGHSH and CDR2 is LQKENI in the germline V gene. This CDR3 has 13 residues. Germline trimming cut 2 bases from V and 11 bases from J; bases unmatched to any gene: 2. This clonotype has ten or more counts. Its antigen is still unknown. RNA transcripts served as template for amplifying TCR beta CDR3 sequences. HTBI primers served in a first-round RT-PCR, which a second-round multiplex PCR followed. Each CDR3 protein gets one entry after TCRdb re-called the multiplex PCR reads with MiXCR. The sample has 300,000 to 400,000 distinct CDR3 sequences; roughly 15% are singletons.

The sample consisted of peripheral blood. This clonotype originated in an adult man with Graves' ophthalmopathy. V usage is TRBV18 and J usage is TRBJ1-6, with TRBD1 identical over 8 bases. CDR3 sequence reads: CASSPSQGAPLHF. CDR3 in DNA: TGTGCCAGCTCACCATCACAGGGGGCACCCCTCCACTTT.